The T cell receptor (beta chain) under discussion was sequenced for a study of blood T cells in healthy people across ages. Study conclusions and caveats: When set beside aged donors, long-lived donors presented more naive CD4+ cells and higher diversity. Age advanced and TCR beta diversity per million T cells fell, roughly linearly.

A second PCR, run for about 7 to 11 cycles, used a sample-barcoded 5' primer plus a J-beta primer mix. Each of the cDNA molecules was tagged by a template-switch adaptor with 12 random nucleotides. TCRdb used MiXCR to reprocess the 5' RACE reads, holding one entry per CDR3 protein. The sample shows 650,000 to 1,000,000 distinct CDR3 sequences, roughly 40% of them seen only once. About this clonotype itself: Its antigen is unknown.

In germline, CDR1 is SNHLY, CDR2 FYNNEI. This CDR3 has 12 residues. V was trimmed by 7 bases and J by 3 bases, leaving 9 bases between them. The V and J genes are TRBV2 and TRBJ1-2, with D unclear. This clonotype was sampled from a man younger than 30 in good health. Sequencing used blood. CDR3 nucleotides: TGTGCCAGCAAAGACGGATACTATGGCTACACCTTC. Translated: CASKDGYYGYTF.